What follows are 14 T cell receptor beta chains derived from one specimen sequenced in a study of blood T cell repertoires in COVID-19. Libraries were prepared by immunoSEQ multiplex PCR; TCRdb keeps only in-frame clonotypes and omits some of them. This sample has fewer than 80,000 clones; roughly 89% occur once, and the top ten carry roughly 2%. The specimen sequenced was peripheral blood. Receptor source: a young man with acute or convalescent COVID-19.

This chain joins TRBV28 and TRBJ2-5, with TRBD2 matching over 12 bases. The V gene end was trimmed by 6 bases and the J gene end by 4 bases; junction bases not matched to a gene: 9. Germline V gives CDR1 MDHEN, CDR2 SYDVKM. The CDR3 totals 16 residues. CDR3 sequence (DNA): TGTGCCAGCAGCTCAGTCCGGACTAGCGGGGTAGAGACCCAGTACTTC. It encodes CASSSVRTSGVETQYF.

J is TRBJ1-6 and V is TRBV30, with 7 bases lining up with TRBD1. J lost 4 bases, V lost 0 bases, and 9 bases had no gene match. The CDR3 has 17 amino acids. Germline V CDR1 and CDR2: GTSNPN, SVGIG (reference sequence). CDR3 residues: CAWSVGWTGEYNSPLHF. CDR3 nucleotides: TGTGCCTGGAGTGTAGGTTGGACAGGTGAATATAATTCACCCCTCCACTTT. Using reference TRBV30 and TRBJ1-6 for the parts outside the CDR3, the full variable domain is SQTIHQWPATLVQPVGSPLSLECTVEGTSNPNLYWYRQAAGRGLQLLFYSVGIGQISSEVPQNLSASRPQDRQFILSSKKLLLSDSGFYLCAWSVGWTGEYNSPLHFGNGTRLTVT.

The chain combines TRBV5-5 with TRBJ1-3; no clear D. The V gene's germline CDR1 is SGHKS and CDR2 YYEKEE (reference sequence). The CDR3 length is 14 residues. With 0 bases removed from V and 2 bases from J, the gap between germline ends came to 6 bases. In DNA, the CDR3 is TGTGCCAGCAGCTTGGTGAGCCCTGGAAACACCATATATTTT. Translated, it gives CASSLVSPGNTIYF.

The sample holds a few counts of this clone. The same CDR3 can be traced to other DNA sequences in this sample. This rearrangement joins TRBV27 to TRBJ1-5, with D uncertain. This CDR3 has 14 amino acids. The germline CDR1 and CDR2 sequences are MNHEY and SMNVEV (reference sequence). Trimming pared 0 bases from V and 7 bases from J, leaving 10 bases between. The CDR3 protein is CASSLSEGRQPQHF. The CDR3 bases are TGTGCCAGCAGTTTATCGGAGGGTAGGCAGCCCCAGCATTTT.

This chain joins TRBV24-1 and TRBJ1-1, with D hard to call. With 3 bases removed from V and 3 bases from J, the gap between germline ends came to 7 bases. CDR1 KGHDR and CDR2 SFDVKD come from the germline V gene. The CDR3 is 13 amino acids. CDR3 in DNA: TGTGCCACCAGTGATGCGGAAGACACTGAAGCTTTCTTT. Its protein is CATSDAEDTEAFF.

The chain links TRBV7-8 to TRBJ2-2; D gene ambiguous. Germline V gene lookup returns CDR1 SGHVS and CDR2 FQNEAQ. CDR3 length: 16 amino acids. Trimming stripped 1 base from V and 6 bases from J, with 15 bases between. The CDR3 sequence: CASSLVGAAPAGELFF. The CDR3 DNA sequence: TGTGCCAGCAGCTTAGTAGGAGCAGCCCCGGCCGGGGAGCTGTTTTTT.

V usage is TRBV9 and J usage is TRBJ2-3; 10 positions agree with TRBD1. CDR3 length: 17 amino acids. Per germline, CDR1 SGDLS and CDR2 YYNGEE. V was clipped by 1 base and J by 8 bases; unmatched bases: 13. The CDR3 nucleotides are TGTGCCAGCAGCGTAAAGGGGACAGGGGAGGGCCTTGGTACGCAGTATTTT. It translates to CASSVKGTGEGLGTQYF.

The chain joins TRBV3-1 (or the pseudogene TRBV3-2) to TRBJ1-2; 7 bases align to TRBD1. The CDR3 has 16 amino acids. J was trimmed by 8 bases and V by 1 base; bases with no gene match: 13. CDR1 and CDR2 from the germline V gene are LGHDT and YNNKEL (reference sequence). CDR3 protein: CASSQGSTGTGVGYTF. The CDR3 nucleotides read TGTGCCAGCAGCCAAGGATCAACAGGAACAGGGGTAGGCTACACCTTC.

The chain uses TRBV15 and TRBJ2-6, with 8 nucleotides matching TRBD2. Germline CDR1 is LNHNV and CDR2 is YYDKDF (reference sequence). J gave up 2 bases and V 3 bases, and 0 bases lay outside the gene matches. The CDR3 runs to 15 residues. Here the CDR3 DNA reads TGTGCCACCAGCAGCGGGGGGGCTGGGGCCAACGTCCTGACTTTC. It codes for CATSSGGAGANVLTF.

V usage is TRBV2 and J usage is TRBJ1-2; tentatively, D is TRBD1 (6 bases). V lost 4 bases and J lost 8, with 20 bases in between. The CDR3 runs to 15 residues. CDR1 is SNHLY and CDR2 is FYNNEI in the germline V gene. CDR3 sequence reads: CASSARDNTGLGYTF. In DNA form, the CDR3 reads TGTGCCAGCAGTGCCCGGGACAATACGGGGCTAGGCTACACCTTC.

V and J are TRBV7-8 and TRBJ2-3; 7 bases map to TRBD1. The trim removed 11 bases at V and 5 bases at J, leaving 16 bases unmatched. The CDR3 has 15 amino acids. Germline CDR1 and CDR2: SGHVS and FQNEAQ. The CDR3 region has the DNA TGTGCCTCTTGGGGCGACAGGGCACCCAGAGATACGCAGTATTTT. Translation: CASWGDRAPRDTQYF.

V gene TRBV27 combines with J gene TRBJ2-3; D ambiguous. This CDR3 has 17 amino acids. The V end lost 6 bases, the J end lost 1 base, and 20 bases lay between the germline ends. From germline, CDR1 is MNHEY and CDR2 SMNVEV (reference sequence). This chain's CDR3 is CASSPDPHPGGTDTQYF. CDR3 DNA: TGTGCCAGCAGCCCCGACCCACACCCTGGAGGCACAGATACGCAGTATTTT.

The chain recombines TRBV18 with TRBJ2-5; 7 bases fit TRBD2. The CDR3 sequence is 16 residues long. Germline values: CDR1 KGHSH, CDR2 LQKENI. The V gene end was trimmed by 2 bases and the J gene end by 7 bases; junction bases not matched to a gene: 13. In DNA form, the CDR3 reads TGTGCCAGCTCACCAGCCGGGACTACCGTTGTGGGGACCCAGTACTTC. Protein product: CASSPAGTTVVGTQYF.

The rearrangement joins TRBV5-4 to TRBJ1-5; D may be TRBD1 (6 bases). The germline V and J ends were trimmed by 4 bases and 4 bases, with 12 bases remaining between them. CDR1 and CDR2 from the germline V gene are SGHNT and YYREEE (reference sequence). The CDR3 loop spans 14 amino acids. The CDR3 DNA reads as TGTGCCAGCAGCCCGGACAGAGGAAATCAGCCCCAGCATTTT. Its protein product is CASSPDRGNQPQHF.